The rows below give T cell receptor beta chains drawn from one sample of a study of CD4 and CD8 cells across lung adenocarcinoma regions. TCRdb passed the PCR reads through MiXCR, listing each CDR3 protein once. The table records about 3,300 distinct CDR3 sequences, 65% of them present only once. Sequences were obtained from CD8+ T cells from the margin of a lung tumor. Every receptor here comes from a female donor with lung adenocarcinoma. The CD4 and CD8 labels of this study may be unreliable. The CDR3 runs from the conserved cysteine through the conserved F or W. The D gene is left open where the match is weak.

d_call,v_call,cdr3_aa
TRBD2,TRBV6-1,CASSESRTSGTEQYF
.,TRBV6-1,CASIVVPGRGHGYTF
.,TRBV6-1,CASMGRQGVETQYF
.,TRBV6-5,CASSYRGDLHEQYF
TRBD2,TRBV6-1,CASIGGSWYEQYF
TRBD2,TRBV6-1,CASLRTSEPKNEQFF
TRBD2,TRBV4-3,CASSQGKKAGEWNEQFF
TRBD2,TRBV6-1,CASSEDAGGGEDQYF
.,TRBV6-1,CASSEALRSTQYF
TRBD2,TRBV6-5,CASSYSSLAGVYNEQFF
TRBD2,TRBV6-1,CASSETSIGEQFF
.,TRBV7-2,CASSSANNKNIQYF
TRBD1,TRBV27,CAGGLGGAGPETQYF
.,TRBV6-1,CASKVQKTNEKLFF
.,TRBV6-1,CASSTETGRSGNTIYF
.,TRBV6-1,CASRLDSYNEQFF
TRBD2,TRBV12-3/TRBV12-4,CASTKRASGNTGELFF
TRBD2,TRBV7-3,CASSPLGGGTGELFF
.,TRBV6-1,CASTRLTGANVLTF
.,TRBV6-1,CASREDGGQGQETQYF
TRBD1,TRBV7-2,CASSSPQGFSYNSPLHF
.,TRBV10-1,CASSAGLNYGYTF
.,TRBV7-6,CASSLLTREETQYF
.,TRBV6-1,CASSRTDLSGANVLTF
TRBD1,TRBV6-1,CASSTGGDPPEAFF
TRBD2,TRBV3-1,CGGGQGERVQDTQYF
TRBD1,TRBV29-1,CSVEKRQGAGRSDEQFF
.,TRBV6-5,CASRHPAGLPYEQYF
.,TRBV6-1,CASRRTGRRGTDTQYF
TRBD2,TRBV27,CASSRSGGSYNEQFF
.,TRBV3-1,CASKPDYSYEQYF